Below, 9 T cell receptor beta chains from the same sample are listed, as sequenced in a study of cytomegalovirus exposure and HLA in healthy donors. PCR primers comprised 60 Vbeta and 13 Jbeta primers. The method was immunoSEQ multiplex PCR; TCRdb's version includes in-frame clones alone and lacks a portion of them. The table lists approximately 140,000 clones, about three quarters of them singletons. Sequences were obtained from PBMCs. The origin of the receptors is a woman in her 40s in good health and CMV-seronegative.

The chain employs TRBV5-5 and TRBJ1-5; D perhaps matches TRBD1 (5 bases). Deletions cut 1 base from V and 5 bases from J, with 13 bases between. Germline CDR1 reads SGHKS; CDR2 reads YYEKEE (reference sequence). The CDR3 runs to 15 residues. The CDR3 protein is CASSLRGGTDQPQHF. In DNA, the CDR3 is TGTGCCAGCAGCTTGCGAGGAGGGACGGATCAGCCCCAGCATTTT.

This rearrangement joins TRBV6-6 to TRBJ2-1; 7 positions agree with TRBD1. The germline V gene has CDR1 MNHNY and CDR2 SVGAGI (reference sequence). The CDR3 totals 16 residues. Trimming at V came to 5 bases and at J to 4 bases, leaving 11 bases not matched to a gene. CDR3: CASSPRGTEQYNEQFF. The CDR3 region has the DNA TGTGCCAGCAGTCCGAGGGGGACAGAGCAATACAATGAGCAGTTCTTC.

The chain is built from TRBV30 and TRBJ1-5; 7 nucleotides align to TRBD1. The CDR3 contains 14 residues. Germline V gene lookup returns CDR1 GTSNPN and CDR2 SVGIG (reference sequence). The V and J ends lost 4 bases and 7 bases, in that order; junction bases with no gene match: 10. For the CDR3, the DNA is TGTGCCTGGAACTCTCAGGGGGACGGCCAGCCCCAGCATTTT. This encodes CAWNSQGDGQPQHF.

This chain connects TRBV5-6 to TRBJ1-3; 10 bases line up with TRBD1. Trimming at V came to 7 bases and at J to 8 bases, leaving 9 bases not matched to a gene. The germline CDR1 and CDR2 sequences are SGHDT and YYEEEE. This CDR3 has 14 amino acids. The CDR3: CASGKIGQGDTIYF. CDR3 DNA: TGTGCCAGCGGTAAAATCGGACAGGGGGACACCATATATTTT. Looking up the rest from reference TRBV5-6 and TRBJ1-3 gives the full variable domain: DAGVTQSPTHLIKTRGQQVTLRCSPKSGHDTVSWYQQALGQGPQFIFQYYEEEERQRGNFPDRFSGHQFPNYSSELNVNALLLGDSALYLCASGKIGQGDTIYFGEGSWLTVV.

The chain is built from TRBV9 and TRBJ1-2; 7 bases map to TRBD1. Germline assignment: CDR1 SGDLS and CDR2 YYNGEE. This CDR3 contains 15 residues. V lost 0 bases, J lost 3 bases, and 5 bases stayed unmatched. In nucleotides, the CDR3 is TGTGCCAGCAGCGTAGAGGCAGGGGGAGACTATGGCTACACCTTC. As protein: CASSVEAGGDYGYTF.

The chain links TRBV9 to TRBJ2-1, with TRBD1 matching 7 bases. Germline CDR1 reads SGDLS; CDR2 reads YYNGEE. V lost 1 base, J lost 7 bases, and 8 bases stayed unmatched. The CDR3 contains 15 residues. CDR3 nucleotide sequence: TGTGCCAGCAGCGTACGAGCCGGGACAGTAAATGAGCAGTTCTTC. It encodes CASSVRAGTVNEQFF.

The rearrangement joins TRBV27 to TRBJ2-7, with TRBD1 identical over 9 bases. Per germline, CDR1 MNHEY and CDR2 SMNVEV (reference sequence). The CDR3 is 13 amino acids. The junction had 2 bases not matched to a gene; V was cut back by 2 bases and J by 6 bases. As DNA, the CDR3 is TGTGCCAGCAGTTTAAACAGGGGGCGCGAGCAGTACTTC. Encoded protein: CASSLNRGREQYF.

The chain has TRBV18 and TRBJ2-1; D perhaps matches TRBD1 (7 bases). Trimming removed 3 bases at V and 7 bases at J, with 22 bases between. The CDR3 extends over 17 amino acids. Germline V gene data show CDR1 as KGHSH and CDR2 as LQKENI. This CDR3 is CASSPRGRRGAANEQFF. The CDR3 nucleotides are TGTGCCAGCTCACCGAGGGGTCGCAGGGGGGCCGCAAATGAGCAGTTCTTC.

The V call is TRBV6-5, the J call TRBJ1-2; D gene ambiguous. This CDR3 spans 15 amino acids. V lost 0 bases and J 4 bases, leaving 12 bases between the germline ends. The germline gives CDR1 MNHEY, CDR2 SVGAGI. CDR3 protein: CASSYSRSSGYGYTF. CDR3 bases: TGTGCCAGCAGTTACTCGAGAAGTAGCGGCTATGGCTACACCTTC.